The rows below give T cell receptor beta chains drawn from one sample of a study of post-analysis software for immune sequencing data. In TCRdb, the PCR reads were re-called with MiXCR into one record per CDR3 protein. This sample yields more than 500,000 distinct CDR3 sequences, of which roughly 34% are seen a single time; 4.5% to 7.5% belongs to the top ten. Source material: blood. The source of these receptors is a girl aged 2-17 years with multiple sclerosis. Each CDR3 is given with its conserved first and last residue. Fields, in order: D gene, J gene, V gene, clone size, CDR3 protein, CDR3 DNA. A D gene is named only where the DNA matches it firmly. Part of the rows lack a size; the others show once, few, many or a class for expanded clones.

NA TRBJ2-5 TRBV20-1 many CSFGPPEGTQYF TGCAGTTTTGGACCCCCCGAAGGGACCCAGTACTTC
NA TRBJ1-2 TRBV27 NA CASRSTTNYGYTF TGTGCCAGCAGGAGTACTACTAACTATGGCTACACCTTC
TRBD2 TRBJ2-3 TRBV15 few CATSQPGLAAYTDTQYF TGTGCCACCAGCCAACCTGGACTAGCGGCCTACACAGATACGCAGTATTTT
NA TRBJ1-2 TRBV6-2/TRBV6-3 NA CASSPGGLRGYTF TGTGCCAGCAGCCCGGGGGGATTGCGTGGCTACACCTTC
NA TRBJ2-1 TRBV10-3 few CAISESGGALSSYNEQFF TGTGCCATCAGTGAGTCAGGCGGGGCATTAAGCTCCTACAATGAGCAGTTCTTC
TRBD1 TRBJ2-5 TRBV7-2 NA CASSVQGWDRYNEQYF TGTGCCAGCAGCGTCCAGGGGTGGGACAGGTACAATGAGCAGTACTTC
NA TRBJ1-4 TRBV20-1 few CSANNRAEDEKLFF TGCAGTGCCAATAACAGGGCCGAAGATGAAAAACTGTTTTTT
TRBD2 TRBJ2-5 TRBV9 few CASSLEGRGGRETQYF TGTGCCAGCAGCTTAGAGGGACGGGGGGGCAGAGAGACCCAGTACTTC
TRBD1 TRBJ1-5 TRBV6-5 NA CASSYRDSPLRQPQHF TGTGCCAGCAGTTACCGGGACAGCCCCTTGAGGCAGCCCCAGCATTTT
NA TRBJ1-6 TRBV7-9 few CASISSAGGSPLHF TGTGCCAGCATCTCCTCCGCGGGGGGTTCACCCCTCCACTTT
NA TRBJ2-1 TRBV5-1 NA CASSLALFMPAEQFF TGCGCCAGCAGCTTGGCCCTTTTTATGCCTGCTGAGCAGTTCTTC
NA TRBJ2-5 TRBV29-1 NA CSVGLQLRGETQYF TGCAGCGTAGGGCTGCAGCTCCGTGGGGAGACCCAGTACTTC
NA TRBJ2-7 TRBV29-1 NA CSVEKPGVPYEQYF TGCAGCGTTGAGAAGCCAGGGGTACCCTACGAGCAGTACTTC
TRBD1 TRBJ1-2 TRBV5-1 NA CASSLAGTGIISNYGYTF TGCGCCAGCAGCTTGGCCGGGACAGGGATTATTTCTAACTATGGCTACACCTTC
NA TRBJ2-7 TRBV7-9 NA CTSSVGTSYEQYF TGTACCAGCAGCGTCGGGACTTCGTACGAGCAGTACTTC
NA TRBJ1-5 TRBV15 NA CATSRQGSHQPQHF TGTGCCACCAGCAGACAGGGATCTCATCAGCCCCAGCATTTT
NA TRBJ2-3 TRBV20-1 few CSASPRIPDTQYF TGCAGTGCTTCCCCTCGCATCCCAGATACGCAGTATTTT
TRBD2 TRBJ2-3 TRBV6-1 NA CASSDLGGAWSDTQYF TGTGCCAGCAGTGACCTCGGGGGGGCCTGGTCAGATACGCAGTATTTT
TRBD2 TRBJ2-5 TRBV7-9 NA CASRPRGGLAKETQYF TGTGCCAGCAGACCTCGCGGGGGGCTCGCTAAAGAGACCCAGTACTTC
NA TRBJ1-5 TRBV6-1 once CASSPLSGAGNQPQHF TGTGCCAGCAGTCCCCTCTCGGGAGCAGGCAATCAGCCCCAGCATTTT
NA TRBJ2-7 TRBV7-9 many CASSSGAYEQYF TGTGCCAGCTCCTCTGGGGCTTACGAGCAGTACTTC
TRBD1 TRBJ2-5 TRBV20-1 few CSASTGERYQETQYF TGCAGTGCTTCTACAGGGGAGAGGTACCAAGAGACCCAGTACTTC
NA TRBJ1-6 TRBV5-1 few CASSLGANSPLHF TGCGCCAGCAGCTTAGGGGCTAATTCACCCCTCCACTTT
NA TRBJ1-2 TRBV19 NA CASTVEWMIYGYTF TGTGCCAGTACGGTGGAGTGGATGATCTATGGCTACACCTTC
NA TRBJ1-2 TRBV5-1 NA CASSLDAVFPNYGYTF TGCGCCAGCAGCTTGGATGCAGTTTTTCCTAACTATGGCTACACCTTC
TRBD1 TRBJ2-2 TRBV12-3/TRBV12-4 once CASSLGVSGGFHGELFF TGTGCCAGCAGTTTGGGTGTATCAGGGGGCTTTCACGGGGAGCTGTTTTTT
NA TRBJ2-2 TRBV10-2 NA CASNQDSVTGELFF TGCGCCAGCAATCAAGATTCGGTCACCGGGGAGCTGTTTTTT
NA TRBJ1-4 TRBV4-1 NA CASSQVLEKLFF TGCGCCAGCAGCCAAGTTCTCGAAAAACTGTTTTTT
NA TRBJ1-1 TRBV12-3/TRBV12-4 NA CASSLRTFRDTEAFF TGTGCCAGCAGTTTAAGGACATTTAGGGACACTGAAGCTTTCTTT
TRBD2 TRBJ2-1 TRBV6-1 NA CASSEGLAAVVVFF TGTGCCAGCAGTGAGGGACTAGCGGCAGTTGTGGTGTTCTTC
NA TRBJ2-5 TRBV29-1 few CSAQGFQETQYF TGCAGCGCCCAGGGGTTCCAAGAGACCCAGTACTTC
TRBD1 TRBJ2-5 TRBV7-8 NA CASSTRDSFRGRYF TGTGCCAGCAGCACCCGGGACAGCTTCCGAGGGCGGTACTTC
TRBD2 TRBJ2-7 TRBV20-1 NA CSARVSSGGFYEQYF TGCAGTGCTAGAGTGTCTAGCGGGGGCTTCTACGAGCAGTACTTC
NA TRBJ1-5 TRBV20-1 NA CSASSRAWSQPQHF TGCAGTGCTAGTTCCAGGGCCTGGTCACAGCCCCAGCATTTT
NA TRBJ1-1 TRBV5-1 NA CASSWGQWGTEAFF TGCGCCAGCAGCTGGGGACAATGGGGCACTGAAGCTTTCTTT
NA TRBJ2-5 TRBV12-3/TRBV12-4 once CASSLLGYQETRYF TGTGCCAGCAGTTTATTGGGTTACCAAGAGACCCGGTACTTC
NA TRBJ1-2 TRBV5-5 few CASSVDSWNIDYGYTF TGTGCCAGCAGCGTGGACAGTTGGAACATCGACTATGGCTACACCTTC
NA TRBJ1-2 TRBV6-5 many CASSYSPGRGYTF TGTGCCAGCAGTTACTCGCCAGGGAGAGGCTACACCTTC
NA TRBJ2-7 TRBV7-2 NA CASSPFIMHDEQYF TGTGCCAGCAGCCCATTCATAATGCACGACGAGCAGTACTTC
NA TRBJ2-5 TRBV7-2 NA CASSPGDLGFQETQYF TGTGCCAGCAGCCCTGGGGACCTAGGCTTCCAAGAGACCCAGTACTTC
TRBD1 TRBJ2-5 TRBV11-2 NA CASSLDHLGQGGETQYF TGTGCCAGCAGCTTAGATCACCTTGGACAGGGCGGGGAGACCCAGTACTTC
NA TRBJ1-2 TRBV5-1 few CASSPDGTYGYTF TGCGCCAGCAGCCCGGACGGAACCTATGGCTACACCTTC
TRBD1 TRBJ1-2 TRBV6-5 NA CASSARQGSGYGYTF TGTGCCAGCAGTGCCCGACAGGGGAGTGGCTATGGCTACACCTTC
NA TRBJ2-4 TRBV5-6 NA CASSLQAGRAIQYF TGTGCCAGCAGCTTGCAAGCAGGGCGGGCCATTCAGTACTTC
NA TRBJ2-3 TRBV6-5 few CASRTIKGGGTDTQYF TGTGCCAGCAGGACGATCAAAGGGGGGGGCACAGATACGCAGTATTTT
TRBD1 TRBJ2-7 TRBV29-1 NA CSFRQGSGEQYF TGCAGCTTCAGACAGGGGTCGGGCGAGCAGTACTTC
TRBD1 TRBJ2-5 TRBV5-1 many CASEAGTGEETQYF TGCGCCAGCGAGGCCGGGACAGGGGAAGAGACCCAGTACTTC
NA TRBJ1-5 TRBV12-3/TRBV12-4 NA CASSLAGGKNQPQHF TGTGCCAGCAGTTTAGCGGGGGGCAAAAATCAGCCCCAGCATTTT
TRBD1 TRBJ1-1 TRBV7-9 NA CASSSSYGQGVEAFF TGTGCCAGCAGCTCATCCTACGGACAGGGGGTTGAAGCTTTCTTT
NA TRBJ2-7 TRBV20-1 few CSASPTSYYYEQYF TGCAGTGCTAGCCCCACTAGTTACTACTACGAGCAGTACTTC
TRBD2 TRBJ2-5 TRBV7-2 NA CASSFQPVGSGGYQETQYF TGTGCCAGCAGCTTCCAACCTGTTGGTAGCGGGGGCTACCAAGAGACCCAGTACTTC
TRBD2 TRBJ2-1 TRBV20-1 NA CSATPGLARYNEQFF TGCAGTGCTACTCCGGGACTAGCTCGATACAATGAGCAGTTCTTC
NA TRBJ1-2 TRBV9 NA CASSAQGSYTF TGTGCCAGCAGCGCACAGGGAAGCTACACCTTC
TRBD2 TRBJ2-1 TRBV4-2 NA CASSQGLGLADNNEQFF TGTGCCAGCAGCCAAGGTCTGGGACTAGCGGACAACAATGAGCAGTTCTTC
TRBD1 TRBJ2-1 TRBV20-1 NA CSVIQGFGEQFF TGCAGTGTTATACAGGGGTTTGGTGAGCAGTTCTTC
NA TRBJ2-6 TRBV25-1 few CASSAVSGANVLTF TGTGCCAGCAGTGCGGTCTCTGGGGCCAACGTCCTGACTTTC
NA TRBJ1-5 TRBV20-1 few CSAREPSALPGNQPQHF TGCAGTGCTAGAGAACCGTCCGCCCTCCCCGGCAATCAGCCCCAGCATTTT
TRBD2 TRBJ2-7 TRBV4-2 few CASSQERGGVGYEQYF TGTGCCAGCAGCCAAGAGCGGGGGGGAGTAGGTTACGAGCAGTACTTC
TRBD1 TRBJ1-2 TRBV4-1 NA CASSQDRDRGNYGYTF TGCGCCAGCAGCCAAGATCGGGACAGGGGGAACTATGGCTACACCTTC
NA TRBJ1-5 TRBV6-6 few CASSYSGPVNQPQHF TGTGCCAGCAGTTACTCGGGGCCAGTCAATCAGCCCCAGCATTTT